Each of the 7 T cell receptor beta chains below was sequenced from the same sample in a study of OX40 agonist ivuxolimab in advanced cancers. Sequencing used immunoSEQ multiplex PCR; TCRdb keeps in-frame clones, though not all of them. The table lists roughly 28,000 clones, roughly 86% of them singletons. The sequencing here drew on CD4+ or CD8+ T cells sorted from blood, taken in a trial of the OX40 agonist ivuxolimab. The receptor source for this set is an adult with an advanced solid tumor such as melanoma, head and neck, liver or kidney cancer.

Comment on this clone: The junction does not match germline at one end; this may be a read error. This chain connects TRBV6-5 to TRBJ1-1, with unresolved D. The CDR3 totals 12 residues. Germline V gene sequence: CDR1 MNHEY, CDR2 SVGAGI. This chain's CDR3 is CASSDSTGEAFF. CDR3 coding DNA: TGTGCCAGCAGTGACTCGACCGGGGAGGCTTTCTTT.

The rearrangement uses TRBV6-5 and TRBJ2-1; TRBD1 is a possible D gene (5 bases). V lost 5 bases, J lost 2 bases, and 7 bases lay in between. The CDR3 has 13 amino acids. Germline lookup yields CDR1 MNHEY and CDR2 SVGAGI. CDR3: CASSPGTYNEQFF. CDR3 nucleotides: TGTGCCAGCAGTCCAGGGACCTACAATGAGCAGTTCTTC.

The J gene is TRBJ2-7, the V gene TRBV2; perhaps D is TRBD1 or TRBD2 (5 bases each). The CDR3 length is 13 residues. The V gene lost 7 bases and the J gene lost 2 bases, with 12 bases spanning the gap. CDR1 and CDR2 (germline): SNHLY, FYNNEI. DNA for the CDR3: TGTGCCAGCAAACCCGAGGGGACCTACGAGCAGTACTTC. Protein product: CASKPEGTYEQYF.

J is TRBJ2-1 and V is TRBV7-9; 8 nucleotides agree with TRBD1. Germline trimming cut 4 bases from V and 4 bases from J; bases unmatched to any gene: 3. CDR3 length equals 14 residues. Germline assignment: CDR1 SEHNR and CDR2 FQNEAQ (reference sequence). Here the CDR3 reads CASSSDRGYNEQFF. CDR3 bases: TGTGCCAGCAGCTCAGACAGGGGATACAATGAGCAGTTCTTC.

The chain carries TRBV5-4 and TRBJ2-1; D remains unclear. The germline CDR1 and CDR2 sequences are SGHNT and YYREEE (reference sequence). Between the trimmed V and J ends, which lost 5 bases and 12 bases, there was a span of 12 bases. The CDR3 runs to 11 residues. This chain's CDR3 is CASRTGRGQFF. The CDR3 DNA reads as TGTGCCAGCAGGACGGGTAGAGGGCAGTTCTTC.

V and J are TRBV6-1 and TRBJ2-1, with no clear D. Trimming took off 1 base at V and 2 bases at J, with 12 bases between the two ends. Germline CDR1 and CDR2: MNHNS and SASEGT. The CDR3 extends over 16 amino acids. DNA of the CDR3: TGTGCCAGCAGTGAAGTAATATTAAACCCCTACAATGAGCAGTTCTTC. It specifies CASSEVILNPYNEQFF.

Here the CDR3 DNA reads TGCGCCAGCAGACTCCGGGGGACTGAAGCTTTCTTT. Its protein is CASRLRGTEAFF. The gene calls are TRBV5-1 and TRBJ1-1, with a weak D call TRBD1 (5 bases). V lost 5 bases to trimming and J lost 5 bases, with 10 bases between them. Germline CDR1 reads SGHRS; CDR2 reads YFSETQ. The CDR3 runs 12 residues. Full variable domain (outside the CDR3, taken from reference TRBV5-1 and TRBJ1-1): KAGVTQTPRYLIKTRGQQVTLSCSPISGHRSVSWYQQTPGQGLQFLFEYFSETQRNKGNFPGRFSGRQFSNSRSEMNVSTLELGDSALYLCASRLRGTEAFFGQGTRLTVV.